This entry lists 29 T cell receptor beta chains sequenced from one sample in a study of blood T cell repertoires in COVID-19. The repertoire was sequenced with immunoSEQ multiplex PCR; TCRdb's copy has only in-frame clones and lacks some. The data contain about 110,000 clones, roughly nine tenths of them singletons. Sequencing was performed on peripheral blood. The receptors were sampled from a man between 35 and 55 years old with active or convalescent COVID-19.

The rearrangement uses TRBV12-3 or TRBV12-4 and TRBJ1-3; D not certain. V dropped 6 bases and J dropped 4 bases, with 7 bases sitting between them. This CDR3 spans 12 amino acids. CDR3 in DNA: TGTGCCAGCAGGTCACAGGGAAACACCATATATTTT. Amino acid sequence: CASRSQGNTIYF.

This rearrangement joins TRBV5-1 to TRBJ2-2; 9 positions match TRBD2. Germline lookup yields CDR1 SGHRS and CDR2 YFSETQ. The CDR3 extends over 15 amino acids. The V and J ends lost 2 bases and 3 bases, in that order; junction bases with no gene match: 2. The DNA of the CDR3 is TGCGCCAGCAGCTTTGCGGGAGGGGACACCGGGGAGCTGTTTTTT. Its protein is CASSFAGGDTGELFF.

The rearrangement links TRBV27 to TRBJ2-5; 7 bases map to TRBD2. Unmatched junction bases numbered 10, after V lost 4 bases and J lost 5 bases. The germline V gene has CDR1 MNHEY and CDR2 SMNVEV (reference sequence). This CDR3 region has 15 residues. CDR3 nucleotides: TGTGCCAGCAGTTCTCGGCGGGAGCGGCTGGAGACCCAGTACTTC. As protein: CASSSRRERLETQYF.

The gene calls are TRBV3-1 (or the pseudogene TRBV3-2) and TRBJ2-7, with 7 bases fitting TRBD2. The CDR3 totals 13 residues. Germline-derived CDR1 and CDR2 are LGHDT and YNNKEL (reference sequence). Trimming at V came to 4 bases and at J to 9 bases, leaving 9 bases not matched to a gene. The CDR3 reads CASSPSPSGGQYF. The CDR3 DNA reads TGTGCCAGCAGCCCCTCCCCTAGCGGAGGGCAGTACTTC.

The gene calls are TRBV4-2 and TRBJ2-2; D not resolved. The CDR3 has 16 residues. V shed 4 bases and J shed 1 base, with 13 bases lying between them. Per the germline V gene, CDR1 is LGHNA and CDR2 is YNFKEQ. The CDR3 DNA reads TGTGCCAGCAGCCCCCGTTACCCTATGAACACCGGGGAGCTGTTTTTT. It is translated as CASSPRYPMNTGELFF.

This clone has just one count. The V call is TRBV30, the J call TRBJ1-6; 9 bases match TRBD1. V was clipped by 3 bases and J by 7 bases; unmatched bases: 7. The CDR3 is 15 residues long. Germline assignment: CDR1 GTSNPN and CDR2 SVGIG (reference sequence). CDR3 in amino acids: CAWRATGGRNSPLHF. The CDR3 DNA is TGTGCCTGGAGAGCGACAGGGGGTAGGAATTCACCCCTCCACTTT.

The chain couples TRBV19 to TRBJ1-1, with unresolved D. Germline CDR1 LNHDA, CDR2 SQIVND (reference sequence). V lost 3 bases and J lost 2, with 7 bases in between. CDR3 length equals 13 residues. The CDR3 loop reads CASSMGSNTEAFF. The DNA of the CDR3 is TGTGCCAGTAGTATGGGCAGTAACACTGAAGCTTTCTTT.

The V and J genes are TRBV5-6 and TRBJ1-2; D ambiguous. V lost 4 bases and J lost 8, with 12 bases in between. The CDR3 covers 12 residues. From germline, CDR1 is SGHDT and CDR2 YYEEEE. CDR3 nucleotides: TGTGCCAGCAGCCCCACGGAGGGAGGCTACACCTTC. Its protein product is CASSPTEGGYTF. The variable domain in full, completed from reference TRBV5-6 and TRBJ1-2, reads DAGVTQSPTHLIKTRGQQVTLRCSPKSGHDTVSWYQQALGQGPQFIFQYYEEEERQRGNFPDRFSGHQFPNYSSELNVNALLLGDSALYLCASSPTEGGYTFGSGTRLTVV.

This clone came up once. The chain joins TRBV12-5 to TRBJ1-1; TRBD1 might be the D (5 bases). V lost 0 bases and J lost 6, with 14 bases in between. The CDR3 length is 15 residues. Germline CDR1 reads LGHNT; CDR2 reads FRNRAP. The CDR3 DNA sequence: TGTGCTAGTGGTTTGGTAGGAAACCAGGGTTCTGAAGCTTTCTTT. It is translated as CASGLVGNQGSEAFF.

This clone appeared a single time. The genes are TRBV30 and TRBJ2-7; D may be TRBD1 (5 bases). The CDR3 is 14 amino acids. Trimming stripped 2 bases from V and 3 bases from J, with 14 bases between. The germline V gene encodes CDR1 GTSNPN and CDR2 SVGIG (reference sequence). The CDR3 region has the DNA TGTGCCTGGAGTACGGACACCGCTAGCTACGAGCAGTACTTC. Translated: CAWSTDTASYEQYF.

The sample holds one count of this clone. This rearrangement joins TRBV7-3 to TRBJ2-7, with TRBD1 matching over 9 bases. In germline, CDR1 is SGHTA, CDR2 FQGTGA. The CDR3 contains 13 residues. With 6 bases clipped from V and 3 bases from J, the junction kept 3 bases outside the gene matches. The CDR3 reads CASSKTGGYEQYF. The CDR3 nucleotides are TGTGCCAGCAGTAAGACAGGGGGCTACGAGCAGTACTTC.

The V gene is TRBV28, the J gene TRBJ2-5, with TRBD1 matching 10 bases. The CDR3 loop spans 16 amino acids. Germline values: CDR1 MDHEN, CDR2 SYDVKM. V lost 3 bases to trimming and J lost 5 bases; unmatched junction nucleotides: 9. CDR3 sequence: CASSFEGTGVRETQYF. In DNA, the CDR3 is TGTGCCAGCAGTTTTGAAGGGACAGGGGTTCGGGAGACCCAGTACTTC.

The chain couples TRBV5-4 to TRBJ1-3; D gene uncertain. Trimming took 1 base from V and 1 from J, leaving 3 bases between them. The CDR3 runs 13 residues. Germline CDR1 is SGHNT and CDR2 is YYREEE (reference sequence). The CDR3 nucleotides read TGTGCCAGCAGCTTGTCATCTGGAAACACCATATATTTT. It translates to CASSLSSGNTIYF.

This clone was detected once. The chain combines TRBV18 with TRBJ1-3; no reliable D call. The CDR3 runs to 15 residues. Germline lookup yields CDR1 KGHSH and CDR2 LQKENI. Trimming cost V 6 bases and J 0 bases, with 12 bases left between them. Here the CDR3 reads CASSPSEGSGNTIYF. As DNA, the CDR3 is TGTGCCAGCTCCCCGTCCGAGGGCTCTGGAAACACCATATATTTT.

The chain uses TRBV6-5 and TRBJ2-1, with a possible D match to TRBD1 (5 bases). The CDR3 covers 16 residues. Trimming cost V 2 bases and J 0 bases, with 11 bases left between them. Germline lookup yields CDR1 MNHEY and CDR2 SVGAGI. As DNA, the CDR3 is TGTGCCAGCAGTTACAAGGGGCCACGCTCCTACAATGAGCAGTTCTTC. Protein: CASSYKGPRSYNEQFF.

This clone was seen only a few times. In nucleotides, the CDR3 is TGTGCCAGCAGCTTAGAACGAGCTAGTGAAAAACTGTTTTTT. Its protein is CASSLERASEKLFF. The chain combines TRBV11-2 with TRBJ1-4, with D unclear. The CDR3 spans 14 residues. The V end was cut by 0 bases, the J end by 7 bases, with 9 bases between. In germline, CDR1 is SGHAT, CDR2 FQNNGV.

The rearrangement joins TRBV5-5 to TRBJ1-3, with D uncertain. The CDR3 spans 15 residues. From germline, CDR1 is SGHKS and CDR2 YYEKEE (reference sequence). Trimming took 0 bases from V and 4 from J, leaving 11 bases between them. Written as DNA, the CDR3 is TGTGCCAGCAGCTTGGCCCCCAGGATAGGAAACACCATATATTTT. As protein: CASSLAPRIGNTIYF.

The genes are TRBV5-1 and TRBJ2-1; D unresolved. V lost 1 base and J 0 bases, leaving 17 bases between the germline ends. The CDR3 has 18 residues. Germline-derived CDR1 and CDR2 are SGHRS and YFSETQ. This chain's CDR3 is CASSLLFGAESSYNEQFF. The CDR3 region has the DNA TGCGCCAGCAGCTTGCTATTCGGTGCGGAGAGCTCCTACAATGAGCAGTTCTTC.

The CDR3 spells CASSLVIRGYSYNEQFF. The CDR3 region has the DNA TGCGCCAGCAGCTTGGTAATAAGGGGATACTCCTACAATGAGCAGTTCTTC. The chain combines TRBV5-1 with TRBJ2-1; D is perhaps TRBD1 (5 bases). Germline lookup yields CDR1 SGHRS and CDR2 YFSETQ. CDR3 length equals 17 residues. Deletions cut 0 bases from V and 0 bases from J, with 13 bases between.

This chain uses TRBV7-2 with TRBJ2-3, with a possible D match to TRBD2 (6 bases). The CDR3 consists of 15 residues. V shed 6 bases and J shed 8 bases, with 21 bases lying between them. The germline V gene encodes CDR1 SGHTA and CDR2 FQGNSA. CDR3 DNA sequence: TGTGCCAGCAGGGGTCTTAGATGGGACTCAGGTACGCAGTATTTT. This codes for CASRGLRWDSGTQYF.

The chain links TRBV13 to TRBJ2-1; TRBD2 is a possible D gene (5 bases). From germline, CDR1 is PRHDT and CDR2 FYEKMQ (reference sequence). CDR3 length: 13 residues. The V and J ends lost 0 bases and 6 bases respectively, with 6 bases between them. The chain's CDR3 is CASSLGGVNEQFF. CDR3 sequence (DNA): TGTGCCAGCAGCTTAGGCGGGGTCAATGAGCAGTTCTTC.

The chain carries TRBV14 and TRBJ2-7, with a tentative D call TRBD2 (6 bases). The V end was cut by 3 bases, the J end by 2 bases, with 11 bases between. This CDR3 has 14 amino acids. Germline assignment: CDR1 SGHDN and CDR2 FVKESK. This chain's CDR3 is CASSQHSGPYEQYF. CDR3 in DNA: TGTGCCAGCAGCCAGCACAGCGGGCCCTACGAGCAGTACTTC.

This rearrangement joins TRBV12-5 to TRBJ2-2, with 13 bases matching TRBD2. Losses at the gene ends were 6 bases for V and 4 bases for J; bases not matched to a gene: 17. CDR1 LGHNT and CDR2 FRNRAP come from the germline V gene. The CDR3 totals 20 residues. The CDR3 sequence: CASGFLGLAGILRSTGELFF. Written as DNA, the CDR3 is TGTGCTAGTGGATTCTTGGGACTAGCGGGGATATTGAGGAGCACCGGGGAGCTGTTTTTT.

CDR3 sequence reads: CASGSRTGTNTGELFF. CDR3 coding DNA: TGTGCCAGCGGTTCCCGGACAGGGACGAACACCGGGGAGCTGTTTTTT. This chain uses TRBV7-3 with TRBJ2-2; 8 bases fit TRBD1. The CDR3 totals 16 residues. Germline V gene data show CDR1 as SGHTA and CDR2 as FQGTGA. Trimming at V came to 8 bases and at J to 0 bases, leaving 8 bases not matched to a gene.

This clone was counted a single time. The rearrangement links TRBV27 to TRBJ1-2; possible D gene TRBD1, 6 bases. Trimming left V 0 bases short and J 4 bases short, with 12 bases between. The CDR3 runs to 15 residues. Germline V gene lookup returns CDR1 MNHEY and CDR2 SMNVEV (reference sequence). This CDR3 is CASSLSSGAPYGYTF. DNA of the CDR3: TGTGCCAGCAGTTTATCATCAGGGGCGCCCTATGGCTACACCTTC.

This clone was recorded only once. This sequence joins TRBV30 and TRBJ2-1, with 10 bases that match TRBD1. The V gene end was trimmed by 5 bases and the J gene end by 4 bases; junction bases not matched to a gene: 5. This CDR3 has 14 amino acids. CDR1 is GTSNPN, CDR2 SVGIG, per germline (reference sequence). The CDR3 bases are TGTGCCTGGTCGACAGGGGGCCCTTACAATGAGCAGTTCTTC. It encodes CAWSTGGPYNEQFF.

This chain uses TRBV7-2 with TRBJ1-6, with TRBD1 identical over 9 bases. The CDR3 is made up of 15 amino acids. Germline CDR1 SGHTA, CDR2 FQGNSA. J lost 7 bases, V lost 5 bases, and 6 bases had no gene match. The CDR3 DNA reads TGTGCCAGCAGCATCGGGACAGGGACGAATTCACCCCTCCACTTT. Its protein is CASSIGTGTNSPLHF.

This rearrangement joins TRBV19 to TRBJ2-5; D uncertain. The germline V gene encodes CDR1 LNHDA and CDR2 SQIVND (reference sequence). Trimming cost V 5 bases and J 5 bases, with 21 bases left between them. The CDR3 has 16 amino acids. Here the CDR3 reads CASSPYFVAARETQYF. CDR3 bases: TGTGCCAGTAGTCCCTACTTTGTGGCGGCCCGGGAGACCCAGTACTTC.

This clone was counted once. The J gene is TRBJ2-1, the V gene TRBV18; tentatively, D is TRBD2 (5 bases). V shed 0 bases and J shed 7 bases, with 10 bases lying between them. CDR1 and CDR2 (germline): KGHSH, LQKENI. The CDR3 runs to 14 residues. The DNA of the CDR3 is TGTGCCAGCTCACCACCCGCTAGCCCTAATGAGCAGTTCTTC. It is translated as CASSPPASPNEQFF.